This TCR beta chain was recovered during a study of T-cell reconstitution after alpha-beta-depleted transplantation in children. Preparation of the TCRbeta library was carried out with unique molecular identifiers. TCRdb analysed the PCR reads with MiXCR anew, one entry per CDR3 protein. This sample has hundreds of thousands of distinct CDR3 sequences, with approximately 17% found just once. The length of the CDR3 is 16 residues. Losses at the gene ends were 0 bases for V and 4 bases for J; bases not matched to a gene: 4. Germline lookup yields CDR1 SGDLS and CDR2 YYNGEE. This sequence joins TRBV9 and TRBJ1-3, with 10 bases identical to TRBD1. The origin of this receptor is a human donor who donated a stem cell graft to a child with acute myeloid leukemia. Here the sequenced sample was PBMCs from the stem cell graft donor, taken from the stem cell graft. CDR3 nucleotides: TGTGCCAGCAGCGTAGCGCCGGGACAGGGGGGAAACACCATATATTTT. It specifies CASSVAPGQGGNTIYF.